Listed here are 5 T cell receptor beta chains from one sample, sequenced in a study of OX40 agonist ivuxolimab in advanced cancers. The assay was immunoSEQ multiplex PCR, and TCRdb's table has in-frame clones only and misses some. The sample lists roughly 100,000 clones, about 90% occurring once. Sequencing was performed on CD4+ or CD8+ T cells sorted from blood, taken in a trial of the OX40 agonist ivuxolimab. These TCRs come from an adult with an advanced solid tumor such as melanoma, head and neck, liver or kidney cancer.

V and J are TRBV5-1 and TRBJ1-1; D unresolved. Trimming cost V 0 bases and J 0 bases, with 9 bases left between them. The CDR3 is 15 residues long. Germline CDR1 and CDR2: SGHRS and YFSETQ. CDR3 region: CASSLADTLNTEAFF. The CDR3 DNA follows: TGCGCCAGCAGCTTGGCCGACACCCTGAACACTGAAGCTTTCTTT.

The rearrangement joins TRBV10-3 to TRBJ1-3, with a possible D match to TRBD1 (5 bases). Trimming took 3 bases from V and 7 from J, leaving 19 bases between them. The CDR3 contains 16 residues. The germline gives CDR1 ENHRY, CDR2 SYGVKD. CDR3 DNA: TGTGCCATCAGTGAAGGGCAGGTGGGGACCAGGAACACCATATATTTT. Translated: CAISEGQVGTRNTIYF.

V is TRBV7-9 and J is TRBJ1-4; D possibly corresponds to TRBD1 (5 bases). The CDR3 length is 14 residues. V gave up 5 bases and J gave up 6 bases, with 13 bases separating them. Germline V gene lookup returns CDR1 SEHNR and CDR2 FQNEAQ (reference sequence). CDR3 sequence (DNA): TGTGCCAGCAGCGCCGGGACTTTAGATGAAAAACTGTTTTTT. As protein: CASSAGTLDEKLFF.

This chain uses TRBV5-1 with TRBJ2-1; D gene ambiguous. V was shortened by 1 base and J by 7 bases, with 15 bases between the two germline ends. CDR3 length equals 15 residues. Germline-derived CDR1 and CDR2 are SGHRS and YFSETQ. The DNA of the CDR3 is TGCGCCAGCAGCTTGCCAGGCCTCTCCAGAAATGAGCAGTTCTTC. Residues: CASSLPGLSRNEQFF.

This clone was observed once. The chain links TRBV5-8 to TRBJ2-7; the match to TRBD2 covers 11 bases. The CDR3 is 13 residues long. Germline V gives CDR1 SGHTS, CDR2 YDEGEE. CDR3 sequence: CLTSGGSSYEQYF. CDR3 sequence (DNA): TGTTTAACTAGCGGGGGAAGCTCCTACGAGCAGTACTTC. The full variable domain, rest sourced from reference TRBV5-8 and TRBJ2-7, is EAGVTQSPTHLIKTRGQQATLRCSPISGHTSVYWYQQALGLGLQFLLWYDEGEERNRGNFPPRFSGRQFPNYSSELNVNALELEDSALYLCLTSGGSSYEQYFGPGTRLTVT.